The present TCR beta chain was sequenced within a study of human T cells and chemical hapten exposure. Each CDR3 protein gets one entry after TCRdb re-called the RACE reads with MiXCR. Among about 360,000 distinct CDR3 sequences listed, 4.8% were seen once. V gave up 0 bases and J gave up 6 bases, with 13 bases separating them. Germline V lookup: CDR1 SNHLY, CDR2 FYNNEI. The CDR3 is made up of 15 amino acids. Noted time point: patch test 1, 2 weeks after DPC sensitization. The treatment here: therapeutic diphenylcyclopropenone sensitization with weekly scalp DPC. The chain has TRBV2 and TRBJ2-3; maybe TRBD2 (6 bases). This clonotype originated in a woman between 45 and 60 years old with alopecia areata. Some clones in this sample may be carry-over from other donors' samples. The sample was whole blood, taken in connection with sensitization to the hapten diphenylcyclopropenone (DPC). Here the CDR3 DNA reads TGTGCCAGCAGTGAAGCGCGGGGCGGGATCGATACGCAGTATTTT. Residues: CASSEARGGIDTQYF.